This passage covers 27 T cell receptor beta chains from one sample sequenced in a study of T cell responses to AZD1222 COVID-19 vaccine. The protocol was immunoSEQ multiplex PCR, while the TCRdb copy is restricted to in-frame clones and leaves out a portion. The table includes roughly 65,000 clones, roughly 83% detected once. The sample consisted of peripheral blood, taken 28 days after the second AZD1222 dose. Source of these receptors: an adult who received the AZD1222 COVID-19 vaccine.

The V and J genes are TRBV19 and TRBJ2-2; a possible D gene is TRBD1 (6 bases). The ends were cut back, 2 bases at V and 2 bases at J, with 9 bases in the middle. The CDR3 contains 15 residues. Germline values: CDR1 LNHDA, CDR2 SQIVND (reference sequence). The CDR3 region is CASSITGLNTGELFF. The CDR3 nucleotides are TGTGCCAGTAGTATAACAGGGCTAAACACCGGGGAGCTGTTTTTT. Full variable domain (outside the CDR3, taken from reference TRBV19 and TRBJ2-2): DGGITQSPKYLFRKEGQNVTLSCEQNLNHDAMYWYRQDPGQGLRLIYYSQIVNDFQKGDIAEGYSVSREKKESFPLTVTSAQKNPTAFYLCASSITGLNTGELFFGEGSRLTVL.

V is TRBV11-3 and J is TRBJ1-2; D call uncertain. The CDR3 extends over 12 amino acids. Trimming left V 0 bases short and J 6 bases short, with 5 bases between. CDR1 and CDR2 from the germline V gene are SGHNT and YENEEA. CDR3 sequence reads: CASSLEGNGYTF. The DNA for the CDR3 is TGTGCCAGCAGCTTAGAGGGAAATGGCTACACCTTC.

V gene TRBV3-1 (or the pseudogene TRBV3-2) combines with J gene TRBJ2-7, with D perhaps TRBD2 (5 bases). The V gene's germline CDR1 is LGHDT and CDR2 YNNKEL (reference sequence). CDR3 length: 12 residues. V shed 7 bases and J shed 7 bases, with 14 bases lying between them. CDR3 region: CASKGVGREQYF. The CDR3 nucleotides are TGTGCCAGCAAGGGAGTGGGCAGGGAGCAGTACTTC.

V gene TRBV5-1 combines with J gene TRBJ1-6; 8 bases are a match to TRBD1. Germline V gene lookup returns CDR1 SGHRS and CDR2 YFSETQ. Losses at the gene ends were 7 bases for V and 7 bases for J; bases not matched to a gene: 13. The CDR3 is 16 amino acids. The CDR3 here is CASRGAGQVTNSPLHF. In DNA form, the CDR3 reads TGCGCCAGCCGTGGAGCGGGACAGGTGACAAATTCACCCCTCCACTTT. The whole variable domain, filled in from reference TRBV5-1 and TRBJ1-6, reads KAGVTQTPRYLIKTRGQQVTLSCSPISGHRSVSWYQQTPGQGLQFLFEYFSETQRNKGNFPGRFSGRQFSNSRSEMNVSTLELGDSALYLCASRGAGQVTNSPLHFGNGTRLTVT.

The chain combines TRBV6-5 with TRBJ1-5; 7 bases map to TRBD1. The CDR3 runs to 14 residues. The V segment lost 7 bases and the J segment 5 bases; nucleotides outside the gene matches: 8. Looked up from germline, CDR1 is MNHEY and CDR2 is SVGAGI. This CDR3 is CASTKGQVHQPQHF. The CDR3 DNA follows: TGTGCCAGCACCAAAGGACAGGTGCATCAGCCCCAGCATTTT.

V is TRBV6-6 and J is TRBJ2-7, with TRBD2 identical over 7 bases. Germline V gene lookup returns CDR1 MNHNY and CDR2 SVGAGI (reference sequence). J lost 7 bases, V lost 4 bases, and 7 bases had no gene match. This CDR3 region has 13 residues. CDR3 DNA sequence: TGTGCCAGCAGTTGGGGCGGGGGAGGAGAGCAGTACTTC. Protein sequence: CASSWGGGGEQYF.

The chain couples TRBV12-3 or TRBV12-4 to TRBJ2-5; D remains unclear. V shed 3 bases and J shed 5 bases, with 7 bases lying between them. This CDR3 has 12 amino acids. The CDR3 is CASSLFSETQYF. CDR3 sequence (DNA): TGTGCCAGCAGTTTGTTCTCGGAGACCCAGTACTTC.

This clone was seen only once. This rearrangement joins TRBV7-9 to TRBJ1-1, with 9 bases that match TRBD1. V lost 1 base to trimming and J lost 9 bases; unmatched junction nucleotides: 9. Germline lookup yields CDR1 SEHNR and CDR2 FQNEAQ (reference sequence). This CDR3 is 15 amino acids long. Written as DNA, the CDR3 is TGTGCCAGCAGCTTAGATGGGACAGGGAAGGTAAAAGCTTTCTTT. It yields the protein CASSLDGTGKVKAFF.

In DNA, the CDR3 is TGTGCCAGCAGCTTGTCTCGGTCCCCACGGGGCTACACCTTC. Translated, it gives CASSLSRSPRGYTF. The rearrangement uses TRBV5-4 and TRBJ1-2, with D uncertain. Germline V gene lookup returns CDR1 SGHNT and CDR2 YYREEE (reference sequence). The CDR3 covers 14 residues. Trimming left V 1 base short and J 8 bases short, with 15 bases between.

The V call is TRBV2, the J call TRBJ2-5; D is tentatively TRBD1 or TRBD2 (6 bases each). The CDR3 is made up of 16 amino acids. V was pared by 6 bases and J by 2 bases, with 19 bases between. Germline assignment: CDR1 SNHLY and CDR2 FYNNEI. CDR3 nucleotide sequence: TGTGCCAGCAGCAAGTGGGGGGCAAAAGGGCAAGAGACCCAGTACTTC. This sequence encodes CASSKWGAKGQETQYF.

The chain recombines TRBV15 with TRBJ1-6; 7 bases align to TRBD1. This CDR3 comprises 18 residues. The V and J ends lost 1 base and 0 bases, in that order; junction bases with no gene match: 6. Germline loops: CDR1 LNHNV, CDR2 YYDKDF (reference sequence). The CDR3 sequence: CATSRVLGQSSYNSPLHF. CDR3 bases: TGTGCCACCAGCAGAGTCTTGGGACAGAGCTCCTATAATTCACCCCTCCACTTT.

This chain joins TRBV9 and TRBJ1-2, with unresolved D. The ends were cut back, 2 bases at V and 0 bases at J, with 5 bases in the middle. Per the germline V gene, CDR1 is SGDLS and CDR2 is YYNGEE. CDR3 size: 13 residues. In DNA, the CDR3 is TGTGCCAGCAGCGTGATGGCTAACTATGGCTACACCTTC. Protein: CASSVMANYGYTF. Combining the CDR3 with reference TRBV9 and TRBJ1-2 gives the whole variable domain DSGVTQTPKHLITATGQRVTLRCSPRSGDLSVYWYQQSLDQGLQFLIQYYNGEERAKGNILERFSAQQFPDLHSELNLSSLELGDSALYFCASSVMANYGYTFGSGTRLTVV.

The V and J genes are TRBV29-1 and TRBJ2-7, with D possibly TRBD2 on 6 matching bases. Germline values: CDR1 SQVTM, CDR2 ANQGSEA. Trimming pared 2 bases from V and 3 bases from J, leaving 11 bases between. The CDR3 loop spans 13 amino acids. The CDR3 bases are TGCAGCGTTGAATCGGGGGAAAACTACGAGCAGTACTTC. This gives the protein CSVESGENYEQYF.

The chain links TRBV19 to TRBJ2-5; unclear D gene. Germline values: CDR1 LNHDA, CDR2 SQIVND (reference sequence). The V end was cut by 1 base, the J end by 1 base, with 4 bases between. The CDR3 sequence is 13 residues long. CDR3 loop: CASSIGSQETQYF. The CDR3 DNA sequence: TGTGCCAGTAGTATAGGGAGCCAAGAGACCCAGTACTTC. The full variable domain, its missing parts supplied by reference TRBV19 and TRBJ2-5, is DGGITQSPKYLFRKEGQNVTLSCEQNLNHDAMYWYRQDPGQGLRLIYYSQIVNDFQKGDIAEGYSVSREKKESFPLTVTSAQKNPTAFYLCASSIGSQETQYFGPGTRLLVL.

The genes are TRBV5-1 and TRBJ1-1; 8 bases are a match to TRBD1. V lost 7 bases and J lost 3; bases outside the gene matches: 8. Per the germline V gene, CDR1 is SGHRS and CDR2 is YFSETQ. This CDR3 spans 14 amino acids. The CDR3 bases are TGCGCCAGCGGACAGGGTGGGGTAGACACTGAAGCTTTCTTT. Protein: CASGQGGVDTEAFF.

CDR3 coding DNA: TGTGCCAGCAGGACAAATAATGAAAAACTGTTTTTT. Residues: CASRTNNEKLFF. The J gene is TRBJ1-4, the V gene TRBV2; D gene ambiguous. The germline V gene encodes CDR1 SNHLY and CDR2 FYNNEI. V lost 6 bases to trimming and J lost 4 bases, with 6 bases between them. The CDR3 length is 12 residues. Full variable domain (outside the CDR3, taken from reference TRBV2 and TRBJ1-4): EPEVTQTPSHQVTQMGQEVILRCVPISNHLYFYWYRQILGQKVEFLVSFYNNEISEKSEIFDDQFSVERPDGSNFTLKIRSTKLEDSAMYFCASRTNNEKLFFGSGTQLSVL.

This chain uses TRBV5-5 with TRBJ1-1, with 8 bases matching TRBD1. The CDR3 is 14 residues long. The germline V gene has CDR1 SGHKS and CDR2 YYEKEE (reference sequence). Trimming at V came to 0 bases and at J to 5 bases, leaving 3 bases not matched to a gene. The CDR3 nucleotides are TGTGCCAGCAGCTTGGGCAGGGGGCGGACTGAAGCTTTCTTT. Protein sequence: CASSLGRGRTEAFF. The full variable domain, in which reference TRBV5-5 and TRBJ1-1 provide the parts outside the CDR3, is DAGVTQSPTHLIKTRGQQVTLRCSPISGHKSVSWYQQVLGQGPQFIFQYYEKEERGRGNFPDRFSARQFPNYSSELNVNALLLGDSALYLCASSLGRGRTEAFFGQGTRLTVV.

This chain joins TRBV3-1 (or the pseudogene TRBV3-2) and TRBJ1-2, with D tentatively TRBD1 (5 bases). Trimming left V 4 bases short and J 2 bases short, with 17 bases between. Germline CDR1 LGHDT, CDR2 YNNKEL (reference sequence). The CDR3 sequence is 16 residues long. CDR3 sequence (DNA): TGTGCCAGCAGCCCAAGTCTTAGGGGTTCCAACTATGGCTACACCTTC. This codes for CASSPSLRGSNYGYTF.

The V call is TRBV6-1, the J call TRBJ1-5; D remains ambiguous. With 2 bases removed from V and 7 bases from J, the gap between germline ends came to 15 bases. The CDR3 is 15 amino acids. The germline V gene encodes CDR1 MNHNS and CDR2 SASEGT. The CDR3 region has the DNA TGTGCCAGCAGTGAACACGGAGGGCGAGGACAGCCCCAGCATTTT. This encodes CASSEHGGRGQPQHF.

The genes are TRBV9 and TRBJ2-7, with D unresolved. This CDR3 has 14 amino acids. The V end lost 7 bases, the J end lost 1 base, and 15 bases lay between the germline ends. Germline-derived CDR1 and CDR2 are SGDLS and YYNGEE. The CDR3 nucleotides are TGTGCCAGCTCCCACCGGGTAACTTCCTACGAGCAGTACTTC. Its protein is CASSHRVTSYEQYF.

This clone was recorded once. The genes are TRBV5-4 and TRBJ2-7; 7 positions agree with TRBD1. Germline lookup yields CDR1 SGHNT and CDR2 YYREEE (reference sequence). The CDR3 spans 14 residues. V gave up 2 bases and J gave up 5 bases; unmatched junction bases: 7. Here the CDR3 reads CASSFRGGSNEQYF. In DNA form, the CDR3 reads TGTGCCAGCAGCTTCAGAGGGGGCAGTAACGAGCAGTACTTC. The full variable domain, in which reference TRBV5-4 and TRBJ2-7 provide the parts outside the CDR3, is ETGVTQSPTHLIKTRGQQVTLRCSSQSGHNTVSWYQQALGQGPQFIFQYYREEENGRGNFPPRFSGLQFPNYSSELNVNALELDDSALYLCASSFRGGSNEQYFGPGTRLTVT.

The rearrangement joins TRBV25-1 to TRBJ1-5; D remains unclear. Trimming left V 4 bases short and J 3 bases short, with 10 bases between. The CDR3 has 14 residues. The germline V gene encodes CDR1 MGHDK and CDR2 SYGVNS. CDR3 in amino acids: CASSGVGANQPQHF. In DNA, the CDR3 is TGTGCCAGCAGTGGGGTCGGAGCCAATCAGCCCCAGCATTTT.

The chain joins TRBV7-2 to TRBJ1-1; no reliable D call. The CDR3 runs to 15 residues. CDR1 SGHTA and CDR2 FQGNSA come from the germline V gene. Trimming stripped 1 base from V and 3 bases from J, with 12 bases between. This CDR3 is CASSLGKILHTEAFF. The CDR3 nucleotides are TGTGCCAGCAGCTTAGGAAAAATACTCCACACTGAAGCTTTCTTT.

V and J are TRBV6-5 and TRBJ1-1; the match to TRBD1 covers 7 bases. The CDR3 is 14 residues long. Trimming took 6 bases from V and 1 from J; bases not matched to a gene: 5. Germline CDR1 and CDR2: MNHEY and SVGAGI. DNA for the CDR3: TGTGCCAGCAGCCTAGGGGGCACGAACACTGAAGCTTTCTTT. Amino acids: CASSLGGTNTEAFF.

This clone has only one observation. The chain recombines TRBV29-1 with TRBJ2-7, with D maybe TRBD2 (6 bases). V lost 3 bases and J 5 bases, leaving 17 bases between the germline ends. Germline loops: CDR1 SQVTM, CDR2 ANQGSEA. This CDR3 region has 14 residues. The CDR3 loop reads CSVEGLNSVHEQYF. CDR3 DNA sequence: TGCAGCGTTGAGGGACTTAATAGCGTCCACGAGCAGTACTTC.

The rearrangement links TRBV6-1 to TRBJ2-3; D possibly corresponds to TRBD2 (6 bases). Germline V gene data show CDR1 as MNHNS and CDR2 as SASEGT. Trimming took 3 bases from V and 2 from J, leaving 15 bases between them. This CDR3 contains 16 residues. The CDR3 sequence is CASSDPPDYNTDTQYF. The CDR3 nucleotides are TGTGCCAGCAGTGACCCGCCGGACTATAACACAGATACGCAGTATTTT.

The chain joins TRBV24-1 to TRBJ1-5, with D uncertain. Germline V gene sequence: CDR1 KGHDR, CDR2 SFDVKD. The CDR3 is made up of 13 amino acids. Trimming left V 3 bases short and J 12 bases short, with 14 bases between. As DNA, the CDR3 is TGTGCCACCAGTGATAATGGCAGAATCAGCCAGCATTTT. Translated, it gives CATSDNGRISQHF.